The clone carrying this T cell receptor (beta chain) was counted a single time. Original analysis: From reference gene primer amplification, estimates of nucleated cell counts were derived. Some clones are missing from TCRdb's copy, which holds only in-frame ones; the method was immunoSEQ multiplex PCR. V and J calls and clone size come straight from that table; D and trimming were deduced from the DNA. Among around 50,000 clones listed, 86% were seen once. Germline CDR1 reads SNHLY; CDR2 reads FYNNEI. The CDR3 is 12 residues long. The V and J ends lost 5 bases and 12 bases, in that order; junction bases with no gene match: 8. This specimen belongs to a study of blood T cell repertoires in COVID-19. Looking at the study overall: Spain, Italy and the United States supplied samples that represented acute and convalescent COVID-19. PBMCs, B-cell-depleted T cells, or T cells provided the cDNA or gDNA that made up the material.

The sequence derives from a woman aged 55-69 years with acute or convalescent COVID-19. The V call is TRBV2, the J call TRBJ2-7, with 9 bases fitting TRBD1. Source material: peripheral blood. As DNA, the CDR3 is TGTGCCAGCAGTACCGGGACAGGGTCTCGGTACTTC. It yields the protein CASSTGTGSRYF.